This T cell receptor beta chain derives from a study of T cell repertoires in cytomegalovirus infection. At the level of the study: Shared public TCR beta signatures pointed to both CMV infection and a matching HLA type. Study findings and constraints: CMV-specific TCR beta clonotypes restricted by HLA-C dominated the ex vivo response.

Each CDR3 protein is one row after TCRdb ran MiXCR on the reads. The table records fewer than 650,000 distinct CDR3 sequences, 35% to 50% of them present only once. Details on this clonotype: The target antigen is unknown.

This TCR was recovered from a human donor in good health (CMV status not recorded). Some clones in this sample may be carry-over from other donors' samples. This specimen was cultured PBMCs, taken from culture after CMV antigen stimulation.

The chain's CDR3 is CASSFRDYQETQYF. The CDR3 region has the DNA TGTGCCAGCAGCTTCCGGGACTACCAAGAGACCCAGTACTTC. The chain has TRBV7-8 and TRBJ2-5; D perhaps matches TRBD2 (6 bases). The V gene lost 3 bases and the J gene lost 0 bases, with 8 bases spanning the gap. In germline, CDR1 is SGHVS, CDR2 FQNEAQ. The CDR3 contains 14 residues.